This TCR beta chain derives from a study of shared clonotypes between healthy human individuals. Across the study: A few men and a couple of women, aged 18 to 49, were donors.

Study observations and caveats: On the whole, naive subsets had larger estimated richness than memory subsets had. The diversity represented, both genetic and in exposure history, was limited by few donors.

The naive CD8 fraction comprised CD45RO-negative cells positively selected for CCR7 and excluded terminally differentiated effector memory CD45RA+ cells. Regarding this clone: The antigen is unknown.

Trimming shortened V by 7 bases and J by 4 bases, and 22 bases separated the two germline ends. There are 17 residues in the CDR3. Germline lookup yields CDR1 SNHLY and CDR2 FYNNEI. How the authors handled the data: Filtering of immunoSEQ junctional sequences could not match full-length read filtering. Profiling relied on immunoSEQ multiplex PCR, and the TCRdb table lists in-frame clones only, not all of them. V and J calls and clone size are those listed in that table; D and trimming were worked out from the DNA. The data contain 2 million or so clones, around 96% of them singletons. Sequencing input: naive CD8+ T cells sorted from blood. This TCR derives from a young man in good health. This chain links TRBV2 with TRBJ1-4, with unresolved D. CDR3 DNA sequence: TGTGCCAGCAACAAGCCGGCAGTCGTAACCCTTAATGAAAAACTGTTTTTT. Its translation: CASNKPAVVTLNEKLFF.